Below, 8 T cell receptor beta chains from the same sample are listed, as sequenced in a study of CD8 T cells in Susac syndrome. Random-hexamer reverse transcription was applied to about 0.45 to 1 ug RNA. TCRdb processed the immunoSEQ multiplex PCR reads anew with MiXCR; each CDR3 protein has one entry. The data contain 300,000 or so distinct CDR3 sequences, roughly 94% of them singletons. The material sequenced was CD4+ T cells from PBMCs. The receptors were gathered from a human donor with multiple sclerosis.

The J gene is TRBJ1-2, the V gene TRBV24-1; D gene unclear. V was clipped by 7 bases and J by 9 bases, with 14 bases between them. This CDR3 spans 12 amino acids. The germline V gene has CDR1 KGHDR and CDR2 SFDVKD. The CDR3 loop reads CATRKDVHCYTF. DNA of the CDR3: TGTGCCACCAGAAAGGACGTCCATTGCTACACCTTC.

This sequence joins TRBV18 and TRBJ2-1; D uncertain. V lost 1 base, J lost 5 bases, and 18 bases lay in between. The CDR3 sequence is 17 residues long. CDR1 and CDR2 from the germline V gene are KGHSH and LQKENI. CDR3 DNA: TGTGCCAGCTCACCACGCGCTGCCAGGTCCCCCGACAATGAGCAGTTCTTC. Translated, it gives CASSPRAARSPDNEQFF.

The V call is TRBV4-2, the J call TRBJ2-7; 10 nucleotides line up with TRBD1. Germline V lookup: CDR1 LGHNA, CDR2 YNFKEQ. CDR3 length: 16 residues. The V and J ends lost 4 bases and 4 bases, in that order; junction bases with no gene match: 10. Here the CDR3 DNA reads TGTGCCAGCAGCCCTCATCCGGGACAGGGGTCGTACGAGCAGTACTTC. As protein: CASSPHPGQGSYEQYF.

V gene TRBV20-1 combines with J gene TRBJ2-1, with D maybe TRBD2 (6 bases). The CDR3 length is 15 residues. V dropped 0 bases and J dropped 6 bases, with 15 bases sitting between them. CDR1 and CDR2 (germline): DFQATT, SNEGSKA (reference sequence). The CDR3: CSARDAGIVGNEQFF. DNA for the CDR3: TGCAGTGCTAGAGATGCGGGAATCGTGGGCAATGAGCAGTTCTTC.

This chain uses TRBV12-3 or TRBV12-4 with TRBJ2-5; 11 bases match TRBD2. Trimming cost V 5 bases and J 5 bases; bases outside gene matches: 13. CDR3 size: 17 residues. CDR3 sequence: CASSPGLADGSKETQYF. CDR3 bases: TGTGCCAGCAGTCCGGGACTAGCGGATGGAAGTAAGGAGACCCAGTACTTC.

V gene TRBV29-1 combines with J gene TRBJ1-3; 7 bases align to TRBD1. The CDR3 is made up of 15 amino acids. The J segment lost 0 bases and the V segment lost 4 bases, leaving 6 bases of the junction unmatched. Germline V gives CDR1 SQVTM, CDR2 ANQGSEA. The CDR3 protein is CSVGRDSISGNTIYF. CDR3 DNA sequence: TGCAGCGTTGGACGGGACAGTATCTCTGGAAACACCATATATTTT.

Only one count was recorded for this clonotype. This rearrangement joins TRBV28 to TRBJ2-1; TRBD1 aligns across 10 bases. CDR3 size: 13 residues. Germline values: CDR1 MDHEN, CDR2 SYDVKM. Trimming cost V 10 bases and J 8 bases; bases outside gene matches: 8. CDR3 amino acids: CATTGQGVDEQFF. CDR3 in DNA: TGTGCCACAACAGGACAGGGGGTAGATGAGCAGTTCTTC.

This rearrangement joins TRBV12-3 or TRBV12-4 to TRBJ1-1; D not certain. Trimming removed 6 bases from V and 8 bases from J, with 13 bases in between. The CDR3 contains 12 residues. The CDR3 loop reads CASSLRAYEAFF. CDR3 nucleotides: TGTGCCAGCAGCCTACGGGCTTACGAAGCTTTCTTT.